The 17 T cell receptor beta chains below all came from one sample that was sequenced in a study of cytomegalovirus exposure and HLA in healthy donors (dated by TCRdb to 2017 to 2019). Libraries were prepared through the immunoSEQ multiplex PCR assay. A mixture of 60 forward primers for TCR Vbeta segments and 13 reverse primers for TCR Jbeta segments was used in the multiplex PCR. Not all clones reach the TCRdb copy of this immuneACCESS table, which keeps in-frame sequences only. Checked studies attribute under half of the gap to unresolved V genes and leave the rest unexplained. Within this sample are about 140,000 clones, with around 83% of them counted one time only. Roughly 7.7% of the sample rests with the top ten. Sequencing was carried out using PBMCs. All receptors derive from a woman aged 45-60 years in good health and CMV-seropositive.

The chain links TRBV5-3 to TRBJ2-1, with 12 bases that match TRBD2. TRBV5-3 belongs to the ORF category, with a function that is uncertain. The CDR3 contains 19 residues. With V trimmed by 0 bases and J by 0 bases, 7 bases remained unmatched. This CDR3 reads CARSLARTSGASSYNEQFF. In nucleotides, the CDR3 is TGTGCCAGAAGCTTGGCGAGGACTAGCGGGGCTAGCTCCTACAATGAGCAGTTCTTC.

The sample holds one count of this clone. This chain uses TRBV5-1 with TRBJ1-3, with D uncertain. Germline V CDR1 and CDR2: SGHRS, YFSETQ. The CDR3 totals 15 residues. Trimming removed 0 bases from V and 0 bases from J, with 7 bases in between. The CDR3 here is CASSLGDFSGNTIYF. CDR3 bases: TGCGCCAGCAGCTTGGGTGACTTCTCTGGAAACACCATATATTTT.

This chain uses TRBV4-1 with TRBJ2-3; 10 bases map to TRBD1. With 1 base clipped from V and 4 bases from J, the junction kept 5 bases outside the gene matches. Germline V gene sequence: CDR1 MGHRA, CDR2 YSYEKL. There are 16 residues in the CDR3. The CDR3 sequence: CASSQVATGGADTQYF. The DNA of the CDR3 is TGCGCCAGCAGCCAAGTCGCGACAGGGGGCGCAGATACGCAGTATTTT.

As regards this clone: The junction departs from germline at one end; a sequencing error may be responsible. CDR3 amino acids: CSVEGDRLSEQYF. CDR3 coding DNA: TGCAGCGTCGAAGGGGACAGGCTTTCCGAGCAGTACTTC. This rearrangement joins TRBV29-1 to TRBJ2-7; 8 bases agree with TRBD1. CDR1 is SQVTM, CDR2 ANQGSEA, per germline. The CDR3 contains 13 residues.

V usage is TRBV30 and J usage is TRBJ1-1; D is unclear. The CDR3 covers 13 residues. Trimming pared 0 bases from V and 1 base from J, leaving 6 bases between. Germline V gene sequence: CDR1 GTSNPN, CDR2 SVGIG (reference sequence). CDR3 loop: CAWSVDSNTEAFF. The CDR3 DNA follows: TGTGCCTGGAGTGTAGACTCGAACACTGAAGCTTTCTTT.

The rearrangement links TRBV29-1 to TRBJ1-2; TRBD1 matches at 7 bases. There are 14 residues in the CDR3. V dropped 3 bases and J dropped 5; count of bases not matched to a gene: 9. Germline CDR1 reads SQVTM; CDR2 reads ANQGSEA. DNA for the CDR3: TGCAGCGTTGATAACAGGGGCATACAATATGGCTACACCTTC. This gives the protein CSVDNRGIQYGYTF.

V and J are TRBV6-5 and TRBJ2-2; TRBD2 matches at 7 bases. The V segment lost 7 bases and the J segment 1 base; nucleotides outside the gene matches: 0. CDR3 length: 13 amino acids. From germline, CDR1 is MNHEY and CDR2 SVGAGI. The chain's CDR3 is CASTGGNTGELFF. In DNA, the CDR3 is TGTGCCAGCACGGGAGGGAACACCGGGGAGCTGTTTTTT.

The CDR3 sequence is CASSARQGETPLHF. CDR3 in DNA: TGTGCCAGCAGTGCCAGACAGGGAGAAACCCCCCTCCACTTT. V is TRBV2 and J is TRBJ1-6, with TRBD1 identical over 7 bases. This CDR3 is built from 14 residues. Unmatched junction bases numbered 10, after V lost 4 bases and J lost 13 bases. Germline V gene lookup returns CDR1 SNHLY and CDR2 FYNNEI.

CDR3 loop: CASSPGRDSYEQYF. The CDR3 DNA follows: TGTGCCAGCTCACCGGGCCGGGACTCCTACGAGCAGTACTTC. V gene TRBV18 combines with J gene TRBJ2-7, with TRBD2 as a possible D gene (5 bases). The length of the CDR3 is 14 residues. In germline, CDR1 is KGHSH, CDR2 LQKENI. V was clipped by 3 bases and J by 0 bases, with 9 bases between them.

This clone was detected a few times. This chain links TRBV21-1 with TRBJ1-1. TRBV21-1 is noted as a pseudogene. The CDR3 loop spans 12 amino acids. In DNA form, the CDR3 reads TGTGCCAGCAGCAAAAGCGGGAATGAAGCTTTCTTT. It translates to CASSKSGNEAFF.

This clone was observed a few times. This chain connects TRBV7-8 to TRBJ2-7, with a possible D match to TRBD2 (5 bases). Between the trimmed V and J ends, which lost 6 bases and 3 bases, there was a span of 12 bases. CDR3 length equals 13 residues. Germline CDR1 SGHVS, CDR2 FQNEAQ. CDR3 region: CASSATRHYEQYF. The CDR3 region has the DNA TGTGCCAGCAGTGCTACTAGACACTACGAGCAGTACTTC. Full variable domain (remainder filled in from reference TRBV7-8 and TRBJ2-7): GAGVSQSPRYKVAKRGQDVALRCDPISGHVSLFWYQQALGQGPEFLTYFQNEAQLDKSGLPSDRFFAERPEGSVSTLKIQRTQQEDSAVYLCASSATRHYEQYFGPGTRLTVT.

There are a few counts of this clone. The genes are TRBV5-6 and TRBJ1-4, with D tentatively TRBD1 (5 bases). The V gene's germline CDR1 is SGHDT and CDR2 YYEEEE. Deletions cut 1 base from V and 7 bases from J, with 20 bases between. This CDR3 contains 17 residues. CDR3 in amino acids: CASSLLGRAAGGEKLFF. The DNA of the CDR3 is TGTGCCAGCAGCTTGTTGGGCAGGGCGGCCGGGGGTGAAAAACTGTTTTTT.

V usage is TRBV6-6 and J usage is TRBJ2-5; 7 bases agree with TRBD2. Germline CDR1 is MNHNY and CDR2 is SVGAGI (reference sequence). J was trimmed by 2 bases and V by 6 bases; bases with no gene match: 6. The CDR3 consists of 14 residues. CDR3 nucleotide sequence: TGTGCCAGCAGCAGGCGGGGGATTCAAGAGACCCAGTACTTC. Translated: CASSRRGIQETQYF.

This clone was detected only once. The genes are TRBV19 and TRBJ2-7; 12 bases are a match to TRBD2. The germline V gene has CDR1 LNHDA and CDR2 SQIVND (reference sequence). With 2 bases clipped from V and 4 bases from J, the junction kept 6 bases outside the gene matches. The CDR3 extends over 16 amino acids. The DNA for the CDR3 is TGTGCCAGTAGTATATATGGGACTAGCGGGCGATACGAGCAGTACTTC. Translated: CASSIYGTSGRYEQYF.

The chain couples TRBV29-1 to TRBJ2-5, with TRBD1 as a possible D gene (6 bases). The germline CDR1 and CDR2 sequences are SQVTM and ANQGSEA. This CDR3 region has 14 residues. Trimming took 6 bases from V and 5 from J, leaving 19 bases between them. DNA of the CDR3: TGCAGCGTCCCCAGGGGCTACTCGAGGGAGACCCAGTACTTC. Protein: CSVPRGYSRETQYF.

The rearrangement links TRBV29-1 to TRBJ1-1, with D tentatively TRBD1 (6 bases). The CDR3 is made up of 13 amino acids. CDR1 and CDR2 (germline): SQVTM, ANQGSEA. The germline V and J ends were trimmed by 3 bases and 4 bases, with 12 bases remaining between them. CDR3 bases: TGCAGCGTTGATCAGGGGTTGGGCACTGAAGCTTTCTTT. This translates into CSVDQGLGTEAFF.

The sample holds a few counts of this clone. The rearrangement joins TRBV7-3 to TRBJ1-1, with 7 bases matching TRBD1. CDR1 is SGHTA and CDR2 is FQGTGA in the germline V gene. The CDR3 runs to 15 residues. V dropped 5 bases and J dropped 6; count of bases not matched to a gene: 12. The CDR3 reads CASSPTTGSGAEAFF. The CDR3 DNA reads as TGTGCCAGCAGCCCTACGACAGGGAGTGGGGCTGAAGCTTTCTTT.